The sequence of this T cell receptor (beta chain) was determined in a study of cytomegalovirus exposure and HLA in healthy donors. The J segment lost 6 bases and the V segment lost 2 bases, leaving 9 bases of the junction unmatched. From germline, CDR1 is SGHAT and CDR2 FQNNGV. The CDR3 is 16 residues long. Whole-study findings and limits: Reported results showed that the classifier diagnosed cytomegalovirus status with high specificity and sensitivity. Within the 130 or so validation repertoires, first-cohort TCR clusters tended to co-occur, according to a later analysis. 164 TCR beta chains were listed as cytomegalovirus-associated.

Assay used: immunoSEQ multiplex PCR; TCRdb lists only in-frame clones, some missing. The sample yields about 140,000 clones, 84% seen once. Details on this clone: The antigen remains unidentified.

The donors belonged to the roughly 110-subject validation cohort, separate from the roughly 600-subject first cohort. The TCR originated in a woman under 40 in good health and CMV-seronegative. This chain links TRBV11-2 with TRBJ2-3; TRBD2 matches at 9 bases. The sequenced sample consisted of PBMCs. The CDR3 region has the DNA TGTGCCAGCAGCTTATACGGCGGGGGGGCCCACGATACGCAGTATTTT. Translation: CASSLYGGGAHDTQYF.